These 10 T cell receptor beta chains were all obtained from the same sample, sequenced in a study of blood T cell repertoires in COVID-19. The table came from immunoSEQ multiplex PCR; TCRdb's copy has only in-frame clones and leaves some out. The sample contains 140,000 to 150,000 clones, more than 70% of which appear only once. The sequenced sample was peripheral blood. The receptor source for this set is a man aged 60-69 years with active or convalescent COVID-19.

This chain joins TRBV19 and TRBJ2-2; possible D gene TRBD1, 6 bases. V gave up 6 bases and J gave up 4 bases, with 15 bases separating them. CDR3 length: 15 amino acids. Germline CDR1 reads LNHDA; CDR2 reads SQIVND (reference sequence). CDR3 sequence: CASRTQGRGTGELFF. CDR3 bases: TGTGCCAGTAGGACACAGGGTCGGGGCACCGGGGAGCTGTTTTTT. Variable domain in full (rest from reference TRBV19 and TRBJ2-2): DGGITQSPKYLFRKEGQNVTLSCEQNLNHDAMYWYRQDPGQGLRLIYYSQIVNDFQKGDIAEGYSVSREKKESFPLTVTSAQKNPTAFYLCASRTQGRGTGELFFGEGSRLTVL.

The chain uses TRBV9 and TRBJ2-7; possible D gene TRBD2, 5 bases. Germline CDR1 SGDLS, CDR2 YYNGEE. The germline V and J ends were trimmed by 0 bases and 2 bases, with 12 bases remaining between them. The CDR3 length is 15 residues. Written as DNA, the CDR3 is TGTGCCAGCAGCGTAGGTCGGGAATCGACCTACGAGCAGTACTTC. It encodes CASSVGRESTYEQYF.

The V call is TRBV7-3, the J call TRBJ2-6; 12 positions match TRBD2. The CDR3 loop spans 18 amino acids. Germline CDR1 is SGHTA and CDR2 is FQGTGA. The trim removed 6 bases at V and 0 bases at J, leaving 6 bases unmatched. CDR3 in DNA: TGTGCCAGCAGTATGAGACTAGCGGGAGACTCTGGGGCCAACGTCCTGACTTTC. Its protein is CASSMRLAGDSGANVLTF.

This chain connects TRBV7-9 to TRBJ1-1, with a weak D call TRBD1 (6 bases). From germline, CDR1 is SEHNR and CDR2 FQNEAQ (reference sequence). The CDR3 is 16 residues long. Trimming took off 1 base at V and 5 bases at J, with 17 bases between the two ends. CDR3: CASSLVLSGQGTEAFF. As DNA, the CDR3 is TGTGCCAGCAGCTTAGTTCTCTCCGGTCAGGGGACTGAAGCTTTCTTT.

Written as DNA, the CDR3 is TGTGCCAGCAGCCAACTATCCTACGAGCAGTACTTC. This translates into CASSQLSYEQYF. The V gene is TRBV16, the J gene TRBJ2-7; no clear D gene. Germline loops: CDR1 KGHSY, CDR2 FQNENV. CDR3 length: 12 amino acids. V was cut by 2 bases and J by 1 base, with 3 bases left in between. The variable domain in full, completed from reference TRBV16 and TRBJ2-7, reads GEEVAQTPKHLVRGEGQKAKLYCAPIKGHSYVFWYQQVLKNEFKFLISFQNENVFDETGMPKERFSAKCLPNSPCSLEIQATKLEDSAVYFCASSQLSYEQYFGPGTRLTVT.

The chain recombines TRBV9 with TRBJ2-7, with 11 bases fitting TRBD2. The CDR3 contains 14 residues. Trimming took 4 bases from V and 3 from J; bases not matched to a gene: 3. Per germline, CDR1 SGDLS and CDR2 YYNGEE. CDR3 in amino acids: CASSSGLAGYEQYF. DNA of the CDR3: TGTGCCAGCAGCTCCGGACTAGCGGGCTACGAGCAGTACTTC.

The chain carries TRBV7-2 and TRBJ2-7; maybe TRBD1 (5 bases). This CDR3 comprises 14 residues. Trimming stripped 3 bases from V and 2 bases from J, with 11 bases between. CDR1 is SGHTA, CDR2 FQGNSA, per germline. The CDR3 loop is CASSFQGSTYEQYF. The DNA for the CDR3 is TGTGCCAGCAGCTTCCAGGGCTCAACCTACGAGCAGTACTTC.

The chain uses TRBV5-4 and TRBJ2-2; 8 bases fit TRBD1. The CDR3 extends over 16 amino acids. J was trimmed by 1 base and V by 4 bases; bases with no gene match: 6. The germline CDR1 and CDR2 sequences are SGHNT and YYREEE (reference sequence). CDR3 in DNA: TGTGCCAGCAGCCCGCGACAGGGGAGGAACACCGGGGAGCTGTTTTTT. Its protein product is CASSPRQGRNTGELFF.

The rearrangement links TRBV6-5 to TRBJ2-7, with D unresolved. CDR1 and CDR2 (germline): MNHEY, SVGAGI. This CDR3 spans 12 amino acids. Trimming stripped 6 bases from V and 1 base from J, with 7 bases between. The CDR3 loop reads CASSRLSYEQYF. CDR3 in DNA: TGTGCCAGCAGCAGGCTTTCCTACGAGCAGTACTTC.

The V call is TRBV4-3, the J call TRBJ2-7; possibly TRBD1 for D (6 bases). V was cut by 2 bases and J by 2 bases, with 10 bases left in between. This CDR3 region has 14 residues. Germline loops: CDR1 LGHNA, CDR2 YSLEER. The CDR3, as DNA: TGCGCCAGCAGCCAACTTACAGGGCCCTACGAGCAGTACTTC. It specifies CASSQLTGPYEQYF.